The present T cell receptor (beta chain) was sequenced within a study of beta chain features in type 1 diabetes. This clone has just a few counts. Antigen unknown. Investigators reverse transcribed all isolated RNA, so they sequenced expressed TCRB transcripts. Only in-frame clones appear in the TCRdb table, and some are missing; sequencing was by immunoSEQ multiplex PCR. The data contain a few hundred thousand clones, 15% to 20% of them singletons. There are 14 residues in the CDR3. After removal of 5 bases from V and 4 bases from J, the junction contained 4 bases not matched to a gene. Germline-derived CDR1 and CDR2 are SQVTM and ANQGSEA. Study results and caveats: Type 1 diabetes patients had TCRB CDR3s that were shorter (moderately but significantly so) in all four CD4+ subsets.

Material for sequencing was naive CD4+ T cells from blood. This rearrangement joins TRBV29-1 to TRBJ2-1; TRBD2 matches at 11 bases. The TCR sequence derives from a man aged 30-40 years with type 1 diabetes. The CDR3 DNA follows: TGCAGCGTTACCCTAGCGGGAGGTTACAATGAGCAGTTCTTC. This translates into CSVTLAGGYNEQFF.